These 23 T cell receptor beta chains share one sample of origin, sequenced in a study of spatial heterogeneity in lung cancer. Study observations and caveats: The number of expanded tumor alpha and beta chains correlated with mutation number.

Time point described: sample taken at primary tumor resection. Via MiXCR, TCRdb re-called the 5' RACE reads, giving one row per CDR3 protein. The sample holds some 11,000 distinct CDR3 sequences; roughly 5% are singletons and the top ten take 12%. Which antigens these TCRs recognize remains unknown. Specimen: lung tumor tissue, collected at surgery. These receptors were obtained from a male donor with early-stage non-small cell lung cancer.

This clonotype was seen ten or more times. Because this beta chain is a stray read in a library intended to capture alpha chains, its abundance should not be given much weight. The chain combines TRBV28 with TRBJ2-5; D unclear. This CDR3 has 11 residues. Trimming took 1 base from V and 7 from J, leaving 4 bases between them. CDR1 and CDR2 (germline): MDHEN, SYDVKM. CDR3: CASSLFGTQYF. CDR3 nucleotide sequence: TGTGCCAGCAGTTTATTTGGGACCCAGTACTTC.

The sample holds many counts of this clonotype. This beta chain came through as a stray read in a library set up for alpha chains, and its size says little. CDR3 sequence: CASSLATGAKGTEAFF. CDR3 coding DNA: TGTGCCAGCAGCTTAGCGACAGGGGCTAAGGGCACTGAAGCTTTCTTT. The chain uses TRBV7-9 and TRBJ1-1, with 8 bases aligning to TRBD1. The CDR3 is made up of 16 amino acids. Germline CDR1 is SEHNR and CDR2 is FQNEAQ (reference sequence). V trimming: 0 bases; J trimming: 4 bases; junction bases outside the gene matches: 7.

There are many counts of this clonotype. This beta chain lies outside the target of a library built for alpha chains; its clone size means little. The chain combines TRBV20-1 with TRBJ2-7, with 8 bases identical to TRBD2. The germline V gene encodes CDR1 DFQATT and CDR2 SNEGSKA (reference sequence). Unmatched junction bases numbered 8, after V lost 4 bases and J lost 0 bases. The CDR3 covers 15 residues. This chain's CDR3 is CSATVQRGTSYEQYF. CDR3 bases: TGCAGTGCTACGGTCCAGCGGGGGACCTCCTACGAGCAGTACTTC.

This clonotype is categorized as medium-sized (0.01 to 0.1%). Within a library made for alpha chains, this beta chain is off target, and its count is uninformative. The V gene is TRBV29-1, the J gene TRBJ2-1; D uncertain. In germline, CDR1 is SQVTM, CDR2 ANQGSEA. This CDR3 region has 11 residues. The V and J ends lost 2 bases and 6 bases respectively, with 5 bases between them. The CDR3 coding sequence is TGCAGCGTTGAACAGTTCAATGAGCAGTTCTTC. This codes for CSVEQFNEQFF.

Sample share makes this clonotype medium-sized. Since it is a stray read in a library aimed at alpha chains, this beta chain has a size that is not meaningful. The chain is built from TRBV12-3 or TRBV12-4 and TRBJ1-2, with D possibly being TRBD1 (5 bases). V lost 4 bases to trimming and J lost 3 bases, with 12 bases between them. This CDR3 contains 14 residues. The CDR3 spells CASSYAGQYYGYTF. The CDR3 DNA sequence: TGTGCCAGCAGTTATGCGGGGCAATACTATGGCTACACCTTC.

Ten or more counts support this clonotype. The library was built for alpha chains, so this beta chain is an off-target read and its size means little. The rearrangement links TRBV2 to TRBJ2-2; tentative D call: TRBD1 (6 bases). Germline loops: CDR1 SNHLY, CDR2 FYNNEI. V was trimmed by 4 bases and J by 4 bases, leaving 7 bases between them. The CDR3 loop spans 13 amino acids. The CDR3 here is CASSGDTTGELFF. The DNA of the CDR3 is TGTGCCAGCAGTGGGGACACCACCGGGGAGCTGTTTTTT.

This clonotype was found many times. This beta chain is a stray sequence in a library constructed for alpha chains; its clone size is not meaningful. V gene TRBV3-1 combines with J gene TRBJ2-3, with D unclear. CDR3 size: 14 residues. V gave up 0 bases and J gave up 0 bases, with 4 bases separating them. From germline, CDR1 is LGHDT and CDR2 YNNKEL (reference sequence). The CDR3 loop is CASSQEGSTDTQYF. The CDR3 region has the DNA TGTGCCAGCAGCCAAGAAGGTAGCACAGATACGCAGTATTTT.

This clonotype was detected ten times or more. Little can be read into the size of this beta chain, an off-target read in a library designed for alpha chains. This sequence joins TRBV24-1 and TRBJ2-7, with no clear D. V was cut by 3 bases and J by 3 bases, with 14 bases left in between. The CDR3 runs to 15 residues. Germline lookup yields CDR1 KGHDR and CDR2 SFDVKD. The CDR3 DNA reads as TGTGCCACCAGTGATACGCCGGGCCCTTGCTACGAGCAGTACTTC. Its protein is CATSDTPGPCYEQYF.

This clonotype has a count of ten or more. The library was prepared for alpha chains; this beta chain is a stray read, so its frequency means little. The chain links TRBV7-9 to TRBJ1-3, with D perhaps matching TRBD1 (6 bases). From germline, CDR1 is SEHNR and CDR2 FQNEAQ (reference sequence). Trimming removed 3 bases from V and 0 bases from J, with 9 bases in between. CDR3 length: 15 amino acids. The CDR3 region is CASSLRGGSGNTIYF. DNA for the CDR3: TGTGCCAGCAGCTTGAGGGGGGGCTCTGGAAACACCATATATTTT.

This clonotype appeared many times. This beta chain slipped into a library made for alpha chains as a stray read, so its size is not meaningful. This chain connects TRBV27 to TRBJ1-6, with unresolved D. The CDR3 covers 12 residues. The germline V gene has CDR1 MNHEY and CDR2 SMNVEV (reference sequence). Trimming shortened V by 3 bases and J by 4 bases, and 1 base separated the two germline ends. The CDR3 loop is CASSFYNSPLHF. The CDR3 coding sequence is TGTGCCAGCAGTTTTTATAATTCACCCCTCCACTTT.

This clonotype was seen repeatedly, ten times or more. Since it is a stray read in a library aimed at alpha chains, this beta chain has a size that is not meaningful. The CDR3 DNA sequence: TGCAGCGCCGACATCCCCGGAGTCCCGGCCAGGCCCCTCTCTGGAAACACCATATATTTT. As protein: CSADIPGVPARPLSGNTIYF. This chain uses TRBV29-1 with TRBJ1-3; no definite D call. From germline, CDR1 is SQVTM and CDR2 ANQGSEA. Trimming removed 7 bases from V and 0 bases from J, with 31 bases in between. This CDR3 is 20 amino acids long.

This clonotype showed up many times. In a library made to pick up alpha chains, this beta chain is a stray read with a size that means little. The CDR3, as DNA: TGCGCCAGCAGCTTGGAGGCCGATACGCAGTATTTT. Its protein is CASSLEADTQYF. The chain is built from TRBV5-1 and TRBJ2-3, with D unresolved. Trimming removed 0 bases at V and 6 bases at J, with 5 bases between. Germline lookup yields CDR1 SGHRS and CDR2 YFSETQ. The CDR3 is 12 residues long.

This clonotype was recorded a few times. With the library built for alpha chains, this beta chain is off target and its frequency is not meaningful. The genes are TRBV5-6 and TRBJ2-4; D gene unclear. In germline, CDR1 is SGHDT, CDR2 YYEEEE. The CDR3 is made up of 12 amino acids. V was trimmed by 1 base and J by 3 bases, leaving 2 bases between them. The chain's CDR3 is CASSLFKNIQYF. As DNA, the CDR3 is TGTGCCAGCAGCTTGTTCAAAAACATTCAGTACTTC.

This clonotype was found many times. Because the library targeted alpha chains, this beta chain is an off-target read whose size means little. This chain connects TRBV20-1 to TRBJ2-3; 11 bases agree with TRBD2. The CDR3 runs 16 residues. J lost 4 bases, V lost 0 bases, and 6 bases had no gene match. Germline V CDR1 and CDR2: DFQATT, SNEGSKA (reference sequence). Here the CDR3 DNA reads TGCAGTGCTAGAGATCTGGTAGCGGGAGGGCCAGATACGCAGTATTTT. Translation gives CSARDLVAGGPDTQYF.

This clonotype appeared many times. This beta chain is off target for a library built for alpha chains, so its abundance means little. The V call is TRBV29-1, the J call TRBJ1-1; 7 bases match TRBD1. Trimming removed 4 bases from V and 0 bases from J; junction bases left unmatched: 5. Germline V lookup: CDR1 SQVTM, CDR2 ANQGSEA. The CDR3 consists of 14 residues. The CDR3, as DNA: TGCAGCGTTGGCCCGGGACAGATGAACACTGAAGCTTTCTTT. Translation gives CSVGPGQMNTEAFF.

Ten or more counts support this clonotype. A library prepared for alpha chains yielded this beta chain as an off-target read; its size is of little meaning. The chain recombines TRBV3-1 with TRBJ1-2, with 8 bases aligning to TRBD1. Germline loops: CDR1 LGHDT, CDR2 YNNKEL (reference sequence). This CDR3 region has 14 residues. The junction had 6 bases not matched to a gene; V was cut back by 5 bases and J by 4 bases. The CDR3 protein is CASSKTGVGYGYTF. The CDR3 DNA follows: TGTGCCAGCAGCAAGACAGGGGTTGGCTATGGCTACACCTTC.

In its sample, this clonotype was seen many times. Because the library targeted alpha chains, this beta chain is an off-target read whose size means little. V and J are TRBV28 and TRBJ2-2, with 12 bases that match TRBD1. Germline loops: CDR1 MDHEN, CDR2 SYDVKM. This CDR3 has 21 residues. V was pared by 4 bases and J by 6 bases, with 21 bases of the junction left unmatched. The CDR3 region has the DNA TGTGCCAGCAGTTCTACCCATTTCGGGACAGGGGGCGCGTATAAGGCCGGGGAGCTGTTTTTT. Protein: CASSSTHFGTGGAYKAGELFF. Supplemented by reference TRBV28 and TRBJ2-2, the full variable domain reads DVKVTQSSRYLVKRTGEKVFLECVQDMDHENMFWYRQDPGLGLRLIYFSYDVKMKEKGDIPEGYSVSREKKERFSLILESASTNQTSMYLCASSSTHFGTGGAYKAGELFFGEGSRLTVL.

This clonotype was counted only a few times. This beta chain represents an off-target read in a library built for alpha chains; its size is of limited meaning. The V gene is TRBV7-8, the J gene TRBJ2-3; 7 bases map to TRBD2. This CDR3 region has 14 residues. Trimming cost V 5 bases and J 4 bases; bases outside gene matches: 6. Germline CDR1 is SGHVS and CDR2 is FQNEAQ. The CDR3 DNA reads as TGTGCCAGCAGCCCGCGGGGGTTCTCAGATACGCAGTATTTT. Encoded protein: CASSPRGFSDTQYF.

This clonotype was detected many times. This beta chain is an unintended read in a library built for alpha chains; its size means little. The rearrangement uses TRBV6-1 and TRBJ1-1, with D possibly being TRBD1 (6 bases). The germline V and J ends were trimmed by 1 base and 6 bases, with 12 bases remaining between them. This CDR3 region has 14 residues. In germline, CDR1 is MNHNS, CDR2 SASEGT. The CDR3 DNA is TGTGCCAGCAGTGAAGGACAGGTCGGCGCTGAAGCTTTCTTT. It encodes CASSEGQVGAEAFF.

The table lists this clonotype with many counts. Since it is a stray read in a library aimed at alpha chains, this beta chain has a size that is not meaningful. V gene TRBV12-3 or TRBV12-4 combines with J gene TRBJ1-2; TRBD1 agrees at 7 bases. V gave up 5 bases and J gave up 7 bases; unmatched junction bases: 13. The CDR3 has 15 residues. The CDR3 reads CASSPQGQLSSGYTF. The CDR3, as DNA: TGTGCCAGCAGTCCGCAGGGACAGTTAAGCAGTGGCTACACCTTC.

There are a few counts of this clonotype. Since the library was made to target alpha chains, this beta chain is a stray read and its abundance is not meaningful. The V gene is TRBV29-1, the J gene TRBJ2-5; D is perhaps TRBD1 (6 bases). Trimming cost V 7 bases and J 5 bases, with 20 bases left between them. The CDR3 totals 14 residues. Germline CDR1 and CDR2: SQVTM and ANQGSEA. The CDR3: CSALGSGAEETQYF. In nucleotides, the CDR3 is TGCAGCGCCCTGGGGTCAGGGGCTGAGGAGACCCAGTACTTC.

This clonotype counts as medium-sized. The library was built for alpha chains, so this beta chain is an off-target read and its size means little. The chain uses TRBV5-1 and TRBJ2-7, with D hard to call. Trimming removed 4 bases from V and 0 bases from J, with 5 bases in between. CDR3 length: 12 residues. Per germline, CDR1 SGHRS and CDR2 YFSETQ. DNA for the CDR3: TGCGCCAGCAGCATAGACTCCTACGAGCAGTACTTC. Residues: CASSIDSYEQYF.

This clonotype was seen many times. This beta chain appears as a stray read in a library generated for alpha chains; its size is not informative. This chain uses TRBV20-1 with TRBJ1-4, with 8 bases matching TRBD1. The CDR3 has 13 residues. Germline CDR1 reads DFQATT; CDR2 reads SNEGSKA (reference sequence). With V trimmed by 3 bases and J by 5 bases, 2 bases remained unmatched. The CDR3 DNA reads TGCAGTGCTAGGGACAGGGAGAATGAAAAACTGTTTTTT. Its translation: CSARDRENEKLFF.